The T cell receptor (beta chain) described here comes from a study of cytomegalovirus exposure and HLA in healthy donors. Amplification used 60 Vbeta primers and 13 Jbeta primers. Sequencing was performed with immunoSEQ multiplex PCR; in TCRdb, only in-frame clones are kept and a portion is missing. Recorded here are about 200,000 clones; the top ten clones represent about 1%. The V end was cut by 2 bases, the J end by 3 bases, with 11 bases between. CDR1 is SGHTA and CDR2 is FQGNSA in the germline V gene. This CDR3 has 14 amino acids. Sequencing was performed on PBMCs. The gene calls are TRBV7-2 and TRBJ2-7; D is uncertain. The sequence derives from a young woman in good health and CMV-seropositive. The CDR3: CASSLNRESYEQYF. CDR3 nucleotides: TGTGCCAGCAGCTTAAACAGAGAAAGCTACGAGCAGTACTTC.